This passage covers 18 T cell receptor beta chains from one sample sequenced in a study of shared clonotypes between healthy human individuals. Profiling relied on immunoSEQ multiplex PCR, and the TCRdb table lists in-frame clones only, not all of them. The sample lists hundreds of thousands of clones; roughly 70% were seen once. The sequenced sample was memory CD4+ T cells sorted from blood. Regarding subset: CD45RA-negative fraction. The receptors stem from a woman aged 30 to 39 in good health.

A single count supports this clone. V is TRBV6-1 and J is TRBJ1-5; D ambiguous. Germline assignment: CDR1 MNHNS and CDR2 SASEGT. The CDR3 consists of 15 residues. Trimming pared 2 bases from V and 3 bases from J, leaving 11 bases between. In DNA form, the CDR3 reads TGTGCCAGCAGTGAAAAGAGGGTCCCCAATCAGCCCCAGCATTTT. Translated, it gives CASSEKRVPNQPQHF.

The chain couples TRBV2 to TRBJ2-6; D not resolved. The CDR3 runs to 18 residues. Germline CDR1 is SNHLY and CDR2 is FYNNEI. V dropped 5 bases and J dropped 5 bases, with 22 bases sitting between them. The CDR3 region is CASSPENSIQSRANVLTF. The CDR3 DNA sequence: TGTGCCAGCAGTCCAGAGAATTCCATACAAAGTCGGGCCAACGTCCTGACTTTC.

V usage is TRBV28 and J usage is TRBJ2-3; 7 positions agree with TRBD2. The CDR3 has 13 residues. V shed 7 bases, J shed 1 base, and the junction held 2 bases outside the gene matches. Germline V gene sequence: CDR1 MDHEN, CDR2 SYDVKM. The CDR3 bases are TGTGCCAGCACTAGCGGAGGCACAGATACGCAGTATTTT. This sequence encodes CASTSGGTDTQYF.

The V and J genes are TRBV6-5 and TRBJ2-3; maybe TRBD2 (5 bases). Germline V lookup: CDR1 MNHEY, CDR2 SVGAGI. V gave up 3 bases and J gave up 9 bases, with 7 bases separating them. CDR3 size: 11 residues. CDR3 DNA sequence: TGTGCCAGCAGTTATGGCGGGACGCAGTATTTT. It specifies CASSYGGTQYF.

The chain combines TRBV25-1 with TRBJ1-2; tentative D call: TRBD1 (5 bases). Trimming took 4 bases from V and 4 from J, leaving 19 bases between them. From germline, CDR1 is MGHDK and CDR2 SYGVNS. This CDR3 is built from 16 residues. CDR3: CASSAHKIGAVYGYTF. In DNA, the CDR3 is TGTGCCAGCAGTGCCCACAAGATAGGGGCCGTCTATGGCTACACCTTC.

CDR3 nucleotide sequence: TGTGCCAGCAGCTTAGTTGCAGGGTCGAACACTGAAGCTTTCTTT. Its translation is CASSLVAGSNTEAFF. This chain connects TRBV7-2 to TRBJ1-1; the D gene is possibly TRBD1 (5 bases). The CDR3 sequence is 15 residues long. Germline V gene lookup returns CDR1 SGHTA and CDR2 FQGNSA. With 1 base removed from V and 1 base from J, the gap between germline ends came to 10 bases.

The chain carries TRBV11-2 and TRBJ2-5; 13 nucleotides line up with TRBD2. The CDR3 length is 15 residues. With V trimmed by 5 bases and J by 5 bases, 5 bases remained unmatched. CDR1 is SGHAT, CDR2 FQNNGV, per germline. The CDR3 DNA reads as TGTGCCAGCAGCAAGACTAGCGGGGGGTTTGAGACCCAGTACTTC. It translates to CASSKTSGGFETQYF.

This clone was detected a few times. The rearrangement links TRBV25-1 to TRBJ1-2; 7 bases align to TRBD1. Unmatched junction bases numbered 4, after V lost 10 bases and J lost 2 bases. The CDR3 is 12 amino acids. The germline CDR1 and CDR2 sequences are MGHDK and SYGVNS. The CDR3 bases are TGTGCCATCGAGACAGGGAACTATGGCTACACCTTC. As protein: CAIETGNYGYTF.

V and J are TRBV5-4 and TRBJ2-3; D is possibly TRBD1 or TRBD2 (6 bases each). Between the trimmed V and J ends, which lost 7 bases and 2 bases, there was a span of 17 bases. This CDR3 has 15 amino acids. CDR1 and CDR2 from the germline V gene are SGHNT and YYREEE (reference sequence). This CDR3 reads CASGRGGTPTDTQYF. Written as DNA, the CDR3 is TGTGCCAGCGGCAGGGGCGGGACACCCACAGATACGCAGTATTTT. The variable domain in full, completed from reference TRBV5-4 and TRBJ2-3, reads ETGVTQSPTHLIKTRGQQVTLRCSSQSGHNTVSWYQQALGQGPQFIFQYYREEENGRGNFPPRFSGLQFPNYSSELNVNALELDDSALYLCASGRGGTPTDTQYFGPGTRLTVL.

The V gene is TRBV7-6, the J gene TRBJ2-5, with TRBD2 identical over 11 bases. The J call is in doubt because the DNA end fits TRBJ2-7 better. Germline V lookup: CDR1 SGHVS, CDR2 FNYEAQ. This CDR3 is 16 amino acids long. CDR3 loop: CASSPSGRTSSGEQYF. The CDR3 DNA follows: TGTGCCAGCAGCCCTAGCGGGAGGACCTCCTCCGGCGAGCAGTACTTC.

The V gene is TRBV5-1, the J gene TRBJ2-2; D not certain. This CDR3 comprises 15 residues. Trimming took off 1 base at V and 6 bases at J, with 13 bases between the two ends. Germline CDR1 and CDR2: SGHRS and YFSETQ. The CDR3 is CASSLPGGVAGELFF. The CDR3 nucleotides are TGCGCCAGCAGCTTGCCAGGCGGAGTGGCCGGGGAGCTGTTTTTT.

The V call is TRBV2, the J call TRBJ2-7; the D is unclear. This CDR3 contains 14 residues. The germline gives CDR1 SNHLY, CDR2 FYNNEI. V was cut by 4 bases and J by 2 bases, with 12 bases left in between. The CDR3 region has the DNA TGTGCCAGCAGTGTCGACCGGGTCCCCTACGAGCAGTACTTC. This translates into CASSVDRVPYEQYF.

This clone was seen a single time. The rearrangement joins TRBV5-1 to TRBJ2-2; 7 bases fit TRBD1. Germline V gene lookup returns CDR1 SGHRS and CDR2 YFSETQ. This CDR3 is built from 16 residues. V lost 3 bases, J lost 0 bases, and 5 bases stayed unmatched. CDR3 sequence: CASSSSGTANTGELFF. The CDR3 nucleotides are TGCGCCAGCAGCTCCTCCGGGACAGCGAACACCGGGGAGCTGTTTTTT.

Only a few counts were recorded for this clone. The rearrangement links TRBV28 to TRBJ2-5; 9 bases are shared with TRBD1. Germline lookup yields CDR1 MDHEN and CDR2 SYDVKM. The CDR3 totals 15 residues. With 3 bases clipped from V and 5 bases from J, the junction kept 7 bases outside the gene matches. The CDR3 nucleotides are TGTGCCAGCAGTTTCGTCACAGGGGGCGGGGAGACCCAGTACTTC. It is translated as CASSFVTGGGETQYF.

The J gene is TRBJ2-5, the V gene TRBV19, with 8 bases lining up with TRBD2. With 4 bases clipped from V and 2 bases from J, the junction kept 3 bases outside the gene matches. CDR3 length equals 14 residues. Germline V lookup: CDR1 LNHDA, CDR2 SQIVND (reference sequence). The CDR3 nucleotides are TGTGCCAGTAGTAGACTAGCGAAACAAGAGACCCAGTACTTC. This encodes CASSRLAKQETQYF.

V gene TRBV18 combines with J gene TRBJ2-1; TRBD2 agrees at 9 bases. This CDR3 is 15 amino acids long. The V segment lost 3 bases and the J segment 5 bases; nucleotides outside the gene matches: 5. CDR1 and CDR2 from the germline V gene are KGHSH and LQKENI. CDR3 sequence: CASSPRTSADNEQFF. The DNA of the CDR3 is TGTGCCAGCTCACCCAGGACTAGCGCCGACAATGAGCAGTTCTTC.

Of note for this clone: This sample also contains other DNA sequences that code for the same CDR3. The chain employs TRBV2 and TRBJ2-4; tentative D call: TRBD1 (5 bases). This CDR3 contains 14 residues. V was clipped by 2 bases and J by 1 base, with 6 bases between them. The germline gives CDR1 SNHLY, CDR2 FYNNEI. CDR3 protein: CASSEQGAKNIQYF. For the CDR3, the DNA is TGTGCCAGCAGTGAACAGGGCGCCAAAAACATTCAGTACTTC.

This sequence joins TRBV2 and TRBJ2-2; D is ambiguous. V lost 6 bases and J lost 1, with 9 bases in between. CDR1 and CDR2 from the germline V gene are SNHLY and FYNNEI. The CDR3 loop spans 14 amino acids. CDR3 sequence reads: CASSLGENTGELFF. CDR3 sequence (DNA): TGTGCCAGCAGCCTTGGTGAGAACACCGGGGAGCTGTTTTTT.